This T cell receptor beta chain came from a study of blood T cell repertoires in COVID-19. Assay used: immunoSEQ multiplex PCR; TCRdb lists only in-frame clones, some missing. The repertoire holds 50,000 to 65,000 clones, with approximately 86% as singletons. Germline V gene lookup returns CDR1 SQVTM and CDR2 ANQGSEA. This CDR3 contains 16 residues. V gave up 3 bases and J gave up 0 bases; unmatched junction bases: 4. Sequenced input: peripheral blood. The sequence derives from a man in his 60s with acute or convalescent COVID-19. The V call is TRBV29-1, the J call TRBJ1-3; 11 nucleotides line up with TRBD1. DNA of the CDR3: TGCAGCGTTGAGGGACAGGGGGATTACTCTGGAAACACCATATATTTT. Amino acid sequence: CSVEGQGDYSGNTIYF.